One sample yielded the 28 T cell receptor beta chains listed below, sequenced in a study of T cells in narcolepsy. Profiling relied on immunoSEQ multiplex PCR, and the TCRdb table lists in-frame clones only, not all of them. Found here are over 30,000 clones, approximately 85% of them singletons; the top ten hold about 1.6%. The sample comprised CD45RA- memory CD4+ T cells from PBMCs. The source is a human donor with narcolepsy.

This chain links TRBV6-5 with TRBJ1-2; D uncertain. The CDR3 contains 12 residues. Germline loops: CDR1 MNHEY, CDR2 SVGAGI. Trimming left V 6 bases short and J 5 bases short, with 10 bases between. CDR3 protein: CASREQTYGYTF. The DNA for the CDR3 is TGTGCCAGCAGAGAACAGACGTATGGCTACACCTTC.

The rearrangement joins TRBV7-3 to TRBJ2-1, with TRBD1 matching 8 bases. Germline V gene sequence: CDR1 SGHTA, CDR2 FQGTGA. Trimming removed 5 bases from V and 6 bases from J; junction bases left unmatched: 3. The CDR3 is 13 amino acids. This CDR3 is CASSQGTGNEQFF. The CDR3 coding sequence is TGTGCCAGCAGCCAGGGGACAGGCAATGAGCAGTTCTTC.

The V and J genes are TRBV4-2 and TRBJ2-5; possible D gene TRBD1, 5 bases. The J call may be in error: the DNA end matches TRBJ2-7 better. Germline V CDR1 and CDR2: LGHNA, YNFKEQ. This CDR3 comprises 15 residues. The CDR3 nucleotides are TGTGCCAGCAGCCGAGGACATGCAAGCTCCTACGAGCAGTACTTC. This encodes CASSRGHASSYEQYF.

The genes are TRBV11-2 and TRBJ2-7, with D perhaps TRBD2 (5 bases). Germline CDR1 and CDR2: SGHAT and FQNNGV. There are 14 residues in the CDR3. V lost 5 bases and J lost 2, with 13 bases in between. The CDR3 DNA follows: TGTGCCAGCAGCCTCCGTATAGCGACCTACGAGCAGTACTTC. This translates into CASSLRIATYEQYF.

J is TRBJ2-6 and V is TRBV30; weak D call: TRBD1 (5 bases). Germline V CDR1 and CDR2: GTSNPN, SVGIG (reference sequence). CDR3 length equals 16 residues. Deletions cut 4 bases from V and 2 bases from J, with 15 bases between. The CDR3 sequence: CAWKAYIGAGANVLTF. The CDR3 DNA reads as TGTGCCTGGAAGGCCTACATAGGGGCTGGGGCCAACGTCCTGACTTTC. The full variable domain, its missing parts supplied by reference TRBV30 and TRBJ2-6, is SQTIHQWPATLVQPVGSPLSLECTVEGTSNPNLYWYRQAAGRGLQLLFYSVGIGQISSEVPQNLSASRPQDRQFILSSKKLLLSDSGFYLCAWKAYIGAGANVLTFGAGSRLTVL.

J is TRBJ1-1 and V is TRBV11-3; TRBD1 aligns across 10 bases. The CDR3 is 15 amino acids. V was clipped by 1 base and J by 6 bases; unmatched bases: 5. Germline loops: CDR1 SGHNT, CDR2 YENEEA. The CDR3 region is CASSLVGQGIPEAFF. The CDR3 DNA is TGTGCCAGCAGCTTAGTGGGACAGGGGATACCTGAAGCTTTCTTT.

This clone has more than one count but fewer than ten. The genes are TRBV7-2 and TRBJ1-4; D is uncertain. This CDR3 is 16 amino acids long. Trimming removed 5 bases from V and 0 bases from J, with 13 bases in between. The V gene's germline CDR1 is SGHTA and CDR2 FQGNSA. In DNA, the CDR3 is TGTGCCAGCAGCGCCCGCCCCTCCGCAACTAATGAAAAACTGTTTTTT. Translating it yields CASSARPSATNEKLFF. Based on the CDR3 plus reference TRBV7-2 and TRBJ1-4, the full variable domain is GAGVSQSPSNKVTEKGKDVELRCDPISGHTALYWYRQSLGQGLEFLIYFQGNSAPDKSGLPSDRFSAERTGGSVSTLTIQRTQQEDSAVYLCASSARPSATNEKLFFGSGTQLSVL.

The CDR3 nucleotides read TGTGCCACCAGCAGAGGGGACAGGGGGAGTACCTACGAGCAGTACTTC. This sequence encodes CATSRGDRGSTYEQYF. The rearrangement joins TRBV15 to TRBJ2-7, with 11 bases aligning to TRBD1. Per germline, CDR1 LNHNV and CDR2 YYDKDF (reference sequence). The V gene end was trimmed by 1 base and the J gene end by 2 bases; junction bases not matched to a gene: 4. This CDR3 has 16 residues.

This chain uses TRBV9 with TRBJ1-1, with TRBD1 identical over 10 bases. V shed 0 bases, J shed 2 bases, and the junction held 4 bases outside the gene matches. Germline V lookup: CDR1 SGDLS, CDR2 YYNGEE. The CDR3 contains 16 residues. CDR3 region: CASSVAGTGANTEAFF. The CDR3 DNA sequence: TGTGCCAGCAGCGTAGCCGGGACAGGGGCCAACACTGAAGCTTTCTTT.

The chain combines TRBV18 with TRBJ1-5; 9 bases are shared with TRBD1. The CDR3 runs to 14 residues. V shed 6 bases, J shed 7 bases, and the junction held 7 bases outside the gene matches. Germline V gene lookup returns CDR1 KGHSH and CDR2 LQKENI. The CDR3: CASSQDRGRQPQHF. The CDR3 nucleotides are TGTGCCAGCTCGCAGGACAGGGGACGACAGCCCCAGCATTTT.

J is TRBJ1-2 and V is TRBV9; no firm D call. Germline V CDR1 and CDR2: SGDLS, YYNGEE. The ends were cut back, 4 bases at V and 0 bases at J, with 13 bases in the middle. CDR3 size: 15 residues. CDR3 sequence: CASSPRHSSNYGYTF. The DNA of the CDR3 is TGTGCCAGCAGCCCCCGCCACAGCTCTAACTATGGCTACACCTTC.

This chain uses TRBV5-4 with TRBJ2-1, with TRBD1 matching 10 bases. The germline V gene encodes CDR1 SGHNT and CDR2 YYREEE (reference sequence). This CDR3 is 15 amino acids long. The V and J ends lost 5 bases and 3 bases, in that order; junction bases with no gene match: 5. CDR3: CASSSGQGGYNEQFF. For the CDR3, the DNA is TGTGCCAGCAGTTCCGGACAGGGGGGCTACAATGAGCAGTTCTTC. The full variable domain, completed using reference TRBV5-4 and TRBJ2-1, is ETGVTQSPTHLIKTRGQQVTLRCSSQSGHNTVSWYQQALGQGPQFIFQYYREEENGRGNFPPRFSGLQFPNYSSELNVNALELDDSALYLCASSSGQGGYNEQFFGPGTRLTVL.

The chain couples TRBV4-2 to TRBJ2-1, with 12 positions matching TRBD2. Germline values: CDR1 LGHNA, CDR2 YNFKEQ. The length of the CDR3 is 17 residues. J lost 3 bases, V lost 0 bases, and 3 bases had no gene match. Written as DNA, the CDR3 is TGTGCCAGCAGCCAAGAGGCTAGCGGGGGGGTCTACAATGAGCAGTTCTTC. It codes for CASSQEASGGVYNEQFF.

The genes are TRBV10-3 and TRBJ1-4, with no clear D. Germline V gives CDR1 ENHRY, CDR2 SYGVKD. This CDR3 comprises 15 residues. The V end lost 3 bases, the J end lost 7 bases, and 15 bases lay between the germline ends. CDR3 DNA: TGTGCCATCAGTGATTCCCCGGGAGTGGGTGAAAAACTGTTTTTT. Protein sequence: CAISDSPGVGEKLFF.

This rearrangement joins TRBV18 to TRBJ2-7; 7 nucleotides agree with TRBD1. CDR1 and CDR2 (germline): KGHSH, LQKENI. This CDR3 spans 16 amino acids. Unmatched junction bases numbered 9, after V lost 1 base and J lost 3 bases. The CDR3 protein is CASSPRDRVENYEQYF. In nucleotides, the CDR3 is TGTGCCAGCTCACCACGCGACAGGGTAGAGAACTACGAGCAGTACTTC.

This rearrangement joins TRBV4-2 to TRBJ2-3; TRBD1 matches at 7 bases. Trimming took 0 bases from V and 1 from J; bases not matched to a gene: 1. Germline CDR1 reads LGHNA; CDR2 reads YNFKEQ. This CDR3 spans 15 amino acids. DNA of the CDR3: TGTGCCAGCAGCCAAGAGGGGACAGGCACAGATACGCAGTATTTT. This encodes CASSQEGTGTDTQYF.

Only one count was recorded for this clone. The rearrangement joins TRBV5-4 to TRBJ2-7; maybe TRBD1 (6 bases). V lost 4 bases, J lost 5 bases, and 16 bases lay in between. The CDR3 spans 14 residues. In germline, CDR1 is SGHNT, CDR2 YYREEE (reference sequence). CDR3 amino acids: CASSLGLGADEQYF. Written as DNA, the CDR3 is TGTGCCAGCAGCCTCGGTCTGGGGGCTGACGAGCAGTACTTC.

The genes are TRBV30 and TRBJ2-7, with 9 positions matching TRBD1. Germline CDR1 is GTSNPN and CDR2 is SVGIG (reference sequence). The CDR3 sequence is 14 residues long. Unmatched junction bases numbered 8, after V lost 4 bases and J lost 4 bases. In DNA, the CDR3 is TGTGCCTGGACCCGGACAGGGGCAATATACGAGCAGTACTTC. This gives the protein CAWTRTGAIYEQYF.

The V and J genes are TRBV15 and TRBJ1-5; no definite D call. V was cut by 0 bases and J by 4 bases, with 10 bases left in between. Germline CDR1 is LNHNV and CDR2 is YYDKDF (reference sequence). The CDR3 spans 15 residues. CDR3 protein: CATSRDSDGNQPQHF. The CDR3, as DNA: TGTGCCACCAGCAGAGACTCTGACGGGAATCAGCCCCAGCATTTT.

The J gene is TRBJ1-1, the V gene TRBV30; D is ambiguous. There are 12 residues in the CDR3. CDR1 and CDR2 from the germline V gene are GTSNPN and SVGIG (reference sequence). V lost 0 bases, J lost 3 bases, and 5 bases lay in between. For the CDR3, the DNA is TGTGCCTGGAGTGTCGGCGACACTGAAGCTTTCTTT. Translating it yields CAWSVGDTEAFF.

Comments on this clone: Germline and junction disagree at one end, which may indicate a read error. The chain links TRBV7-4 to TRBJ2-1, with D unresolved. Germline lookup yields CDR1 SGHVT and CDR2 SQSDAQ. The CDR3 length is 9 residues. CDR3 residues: CLLGNEQFF. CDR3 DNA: TGCCTCTTGGGCAATGAGCAGTTCTTC.

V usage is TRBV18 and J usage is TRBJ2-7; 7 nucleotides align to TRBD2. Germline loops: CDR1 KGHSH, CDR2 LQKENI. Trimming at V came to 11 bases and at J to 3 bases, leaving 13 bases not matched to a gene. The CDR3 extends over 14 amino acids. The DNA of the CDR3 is TGTGCCTCTGGGGGGGGAGCCTCCTACTACGAGCAGTACTTC. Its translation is CASGGGASYYEQYF.

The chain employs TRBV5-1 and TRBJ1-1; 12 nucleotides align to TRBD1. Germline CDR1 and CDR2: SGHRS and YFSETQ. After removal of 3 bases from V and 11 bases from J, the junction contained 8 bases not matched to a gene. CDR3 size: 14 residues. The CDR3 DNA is TGCGCCAGCAGCTGGGGACAGGGGGCCGGGGATGCTTTCTTT. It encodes CASSWGQGAGDAFF.

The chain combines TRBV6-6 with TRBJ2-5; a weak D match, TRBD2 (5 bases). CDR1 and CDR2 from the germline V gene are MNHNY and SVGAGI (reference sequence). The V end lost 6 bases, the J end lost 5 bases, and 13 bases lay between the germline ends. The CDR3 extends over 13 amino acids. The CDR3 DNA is TGTGCCAGCAGCAGGACCCGAGGGGAGACCCAGTACTTC. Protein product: CASSRTRGETQYF.

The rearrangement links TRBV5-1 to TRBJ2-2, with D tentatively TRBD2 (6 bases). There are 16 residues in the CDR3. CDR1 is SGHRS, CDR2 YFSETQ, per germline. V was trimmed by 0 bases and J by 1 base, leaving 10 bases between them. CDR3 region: CASSLVPGVNTGELFF. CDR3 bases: TGCGCCAGCAGCTTGGTACCGGGGGTGAACACCGGGGAGCTGTTTTTT.

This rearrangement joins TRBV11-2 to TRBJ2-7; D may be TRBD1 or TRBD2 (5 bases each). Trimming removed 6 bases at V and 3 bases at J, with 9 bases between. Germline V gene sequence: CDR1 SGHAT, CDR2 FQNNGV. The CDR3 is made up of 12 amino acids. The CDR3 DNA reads TGTGCCAGCAGGCAGGGAGTCTACGAGCAGTACTTC. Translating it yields CASRQGVYEQYF.

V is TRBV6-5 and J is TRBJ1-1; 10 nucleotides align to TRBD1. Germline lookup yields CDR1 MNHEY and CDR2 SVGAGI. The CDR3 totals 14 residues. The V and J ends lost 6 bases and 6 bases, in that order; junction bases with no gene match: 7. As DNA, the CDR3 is TGTGCCAGCAGAGAGGACAGGGGGTCCGCTGAAGCTTTCTTT. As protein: CASREDRGSAEAFF.

Here the CDR3 reads CASSASGGAADTQYF. For the CDR3, the DNA is TGTGCCAGCAGCGCTAGCGGGGGGGCCGCAGATACGCAGTATTTT. The chain employs TRBV9 and TRBJ2-3; 12 bases agree with TRBD2. J gave up 4 bases and V 3 bases, and 3 bases lay outside the gene matches. The CDR3 length is 15 residues. Germline V CDR1 and CDR2: SGDLS, YYNGEE.